Below, 17 T cell receptor beta chains from the same sample are listed, as sequenced in a study of blood T cell repertoires in COVID-19. The table came from immunoSEQ multiplex PCR; TCRdb's copy has only in-frame clones and leaves some out. The sample holds 160,000 or so clones; roughly nine tenths are singletons and the top ten take around 1.2%. Sequencing input: PBMCs or T cells enriched from blood (not recorded which). The receptors were sampled from a human donor with acute COVID-19. The donor label of this sample is uncertain.

J is TRBJ2-5 and V is TRBV4-2; 8 bases are a match to TRBD2. Germline trimming cut 0 bases from V and 5 bases from J; bases unmatched to any gene: 14. This CDR3 is built from 18 residues. Germline lookup yields CDR1 LGHNA and CDR2 YNFKEQ. The CDR3 sequence is CASSQDRASGPWGETQYF. The CDR3 nucleotides read TGTGCCAGCAGCCAAGACCGGGCTAGCGGGCCTTGGGGGGAGACCCAGTACTTC.

This clone has a single count. The V and J genes are TRBV18 and TRBJ2-3; D might be TRBD1 (5 bases). CDR1 is KGHSH and CDR2 is LQKENI in the germline V gene. This CDR3 comprises 16 residues. Trimming took 3 bases from V and 0 from J, leaving 13 bases between them. CDR3 residues: CASSPPATASTDTQYF. The CDR3 bases are TGTGCCAGCTCACCCCCCGCGACAGCGAGCACAGATACGCAGTATTTT.

The chain couples TRBV19 to TRBJ2-1; TRBD2 is a possible D gene (6 bases). Trimming shortened V by 5 bases and J by 3 bases, and 11 bases separated the two germline ends. The CDR3 is 14 amino acids. CDR1 is LNHDA and CDR2 is SQIVND in the germline V gene (reference sequence). CDR3 sequence: CASSHSGGYNEQFF. As DNA, the CDR3 is TGTGCCAGTAGTCACTCCGGGGGCTACAATGAGCAGTTCTTC.

This clone was counted only a few times. This rearrangement joins TRBV6-1 to TRBJ1-4; a weak D match, TRBD1 (6 bases). V shed 0 bases and J shed 9 bases, with 17 bases lying between them. Germline V gene sequence: CDR1 MNHNS, CDR2 SASEGT. This CDR3 has 16 amino acids. CDR3 loop: CASSEAMADRGKKLFF. The CDR3 nucleotides read TGTGCCAGCAGTGAAGCTATGGCGGATAGGGGGAAAAAACTGTTTTTT.

This chain joins TRBV7-9 and TRBJ2-1; 11 bases are shared with TRBD2. V shed 3 bases and J 7 bases; nucleotides not matched to a gene: 5. CDR1 and CDR2 (germline): SEHNR, FQNEAQ (reference sequence). The CDR3 covers 15 residues. This CDR3 is CASSLATSGVNEQFF. CDR3 DNA sequence: TGTGCCAGCAGCTTGGCGACTAGCGGGGTAAATGAGCAGTTCTTC.

The chain recombines TRBV9 with TRBJ2-3, with 9 positions matching TRBD1. J lost 1 base, V lost 6 bases, and 6 bases had no gene match. Germline V CDR1 and CDR2: SGDLS, YYNGEE. There are 15 residues in the CDR3. The CDR3, as DNA: TGTGCCAGCACCTTACAGGGGGCCGGCACAGATACGCAGTATTTT. Translating it yields CASTLQGAGTDTQYF.

J is TRBJ2-1 and V is TRBV10-3; D not resolved. The CDR3 runs 14 residues. Trimming cost V 0 bases and J 7 bases, with 10 bases left between them. The V gene's germline CDR1 is ENHRY and CDR2 SYGVKD. The CDR3 region is CAISESLEMNEQFF. CDR3 sequence (DNA): TGTGCCATCAGTGAGTCATTAGAGATGAATGAGCAGTTCTTC.

In the case of this clone: This CDR3 is also generated by other DNA sequences in the sample. The chain couples TRBV5-1 to TRBJ2-7; possible D gene TRBD1, 5 bases. Trimming pared 0 bases from V and 1 base from J, leaving 5 bases between. The germline V gene encodes CDR1 SGHRS and CDR2 YFSETQ. The CDR3 is 13 amino acids. CDR3 bases: TGCGCCAGCAGCTTGGGACAGTCCTACGAGCAGTACTTC. Translating gives CASSLGQSYEQYF.

The chain links TRBV18 to TRBJ2-3; 10 bases are a match to TRBD1. Trimming removed 6 bases from V and 3 bases from J; junction bases left unmatched: 12. The CDR3 has 17 amino acids. CDR1 and CDR2 (germline): KGHSH, LQKENI. CDR3 sequence (DNA): TGTGCCAGCTCTTTTATCCAACCGGGACAGGGGACAGATACGCAGTATTTT. It is translated as CASSFIQPGQGTDTQYF.

This rearrangement joins TRBV24-1 to TRBJ2-3; D is possibly TRBD2 (6 bases). Trimming removed 5 bases from V and 9 bases from J, with 8 bases in between. The CDR3 has 11 amino acids. CDR1 and CDR2 from the germline V gene are KGHDR and SFDVKD. The CDR3 nucleotides read TGTGCCACCAGTGCGGGAGAAACGCAGTATTTT. It specifies CATSAGETQYF.

The gene calls are TRBV24-1 and TRBJ1-1; TRBD1 agrees at 9 bases. The CDR3 has 13 amino acids. V was clipped by 6 bases and J by 7 bases; unmatched bases: 5. The germline V gene has CDR1 KGHDR and CDR2 SFDVKD. The CDR3 nucleotides read TGTGCCACCAGTACAGGACAGGGGAATGAAGCTTTCTTT. Translation: CATSTGQGNEAFF.

The chain links TRBV19 to TRBJ1-5, with D tentatively TRBD1 (6 bases). Trimming removed 5 bases at V and 6 bases at J, with 11 bases between. The CDR3 runs to 13 residues. Germline loops: CDR1 LNHDA, CDR2 SQIVND (reference sequence). The CDR3 spells CASSPGVAQPQHF. CDR3 DNA: TGTGCCAGTAGTCCAGGGGTTGCTCAGCCCCAGCATTTT.

The V and J genes are TRBV27 and TRBJ1-1, with D tentatively TRBD1 (5 bases). The germline V gene encodes CDR1 MNHEY and CDR2 SMNVEV (reference sequence). V was cut by 1 base and J by 1 base, with 7 bases left in between. The CDR3 length is 14 residues. The CDR3 loop reads CASSLLGQNTEAFF. Written as DNA, the CDR3 is TGTGCCAGCAGTTTATTAGGACAGAACACTGAAGCTTTCTTT.

This clone has just a few counts. The V call is TRBV7-3, the J call TRBJ1-1; the D gene is possibly TRBD1 (6 bases). V lost 5 bases to trimming and J lost 1 base, with 11 bases between them. This CDR3 is built from 14 residues. Per the germline V gene, CDR1 is SGHTA and CDR2 is FQGTGA. The CDR3 DNA reads TGTGCCAGCAGCCCTCAGGGGCCGAACACTGAAGCTTTCTTT. Its protein is CASSPQGPNTEAFF.

This clone was counted a single time. The V gene is TRBV7-9, the J gene TRBJ2-7; 7 bases match TRBD1. The V segment lost 5 bases and the J segment 2 bases; nucleotides outside the gene matches: 6. The CDR3 is 14 amino acids. The germline gives CDR1 SEHNR, CDR2 FQNEAQ (reference sequence). This CDR3 is CASSEGGRTYEQYF. The CDR3 region has the DNA TGTGCCAGCAGCGAAGGGGGCCGGACCTACGAGCAGTACTTC.

The chain is built from TRBV4-3 and TRBJ2-1, with 7 bases aligning to TRBD2. Germline V lookup: CDR1 LGHNA, CDR2 YSLEER. The trim removed 3 bases at V and 5 bases at J, leaving 4 bases unmatched. The CDR3 has 14 residues. The CDR3: CASSHFAGDNEQFF. As DNA, the CDR3 is TGCGCCAGCAGCCACTTTGCGGGAGACAATGAGCAGTTCTTC.

The chain links TRBV5-4 to TRBJ1-1; 8 bases agree with TRBD1. Germline CDR1 is SGHNT and CDR2 is YYREEE (reference sequence). V lost 5 bases to trimming and J lost 4 bases; unmatched junction nucleotides: 7. This CDR3 has 14 residues. CDR3 nucleotides: TGTGCCAGCAGTTTTGGACAGGGACGCACTGAAGCTTTCTTT. Protein product: CASSFGQGRTEAFF.